The source of this TCR beta chain is a study of STAT5B mutations in CD4+ large granular lymphocyte leukemia. For the study at large: Among healthy controls, a particular HLA allele went with more CDR3 'QG' motifs.

On this clone itself: No antigen is known for it.

As processed by the authors: Productive clonotypes were detectable down to 2.59 x 10-5 frequency. The table came from immunoSEQ multiplex PCR; TCRdb's copy has only in-frame clones and leaves some out. For V, J and clone size, that table is used; D and trimming come from the DNA. The table shows more than 30,000 clones, with around 90% occurring only once. Study results and caveats: Top patient clones used TRBV06 genes more often: 8/27 versus 2/35 in controls. Main leukemic clonotypes were patient-specific, but approximately 25% appeared at low frequency elsewhere.

The CDR3 totals 16 residues. Trimming at V came to 2 bases and at J to 3 bases, leaving 8 bases not matched to a gene. In germline, CDR1 is SGHKS, CDR2 YYEKEE (reference sequence). Material for sequencing was CD4+ T cells from blood buffy coats. The receptor comes from a human donor in good health. This chain connects TRBV5-5 to TRBJ2-4, with 7 positions matching TRBD1. The CDR3, as DNA: TGTGCCAGCAGCTTTACCGGGACAGCAAGCAAAAACATTCAGTACTTC. Its translation: CASSFTGTASKNIQYF. Variable domain in full (rest from reference TRBV5-5 and TRBJ2-4): DAGVTQSPTHLIKTRGQQVTLRCSPISGHKSVSWYQQVLGQGPQFIFQYYEKEERGRGNFPDRFSARQFPNYSSELNVNALLLGDSALYLCASSFTGTASKNIQYFGAGTRLSVL.